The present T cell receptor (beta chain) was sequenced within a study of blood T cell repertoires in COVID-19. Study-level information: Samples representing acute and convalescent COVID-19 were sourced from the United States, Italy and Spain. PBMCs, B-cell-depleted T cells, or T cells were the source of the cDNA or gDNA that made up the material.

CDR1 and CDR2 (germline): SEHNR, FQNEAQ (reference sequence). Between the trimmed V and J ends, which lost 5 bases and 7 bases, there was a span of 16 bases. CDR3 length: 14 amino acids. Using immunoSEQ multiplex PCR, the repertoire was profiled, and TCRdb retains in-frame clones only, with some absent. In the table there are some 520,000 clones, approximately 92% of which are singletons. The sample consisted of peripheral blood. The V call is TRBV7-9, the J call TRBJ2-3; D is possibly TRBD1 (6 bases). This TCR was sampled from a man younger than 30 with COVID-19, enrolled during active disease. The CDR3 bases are TGTGCCAGCAGCCCTGGGACAATTATAAATACGCAGTATTTT. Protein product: CASSPGTIINTQYF. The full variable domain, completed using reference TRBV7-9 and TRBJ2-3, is DTGVSQNPRHKITKRGQNVTFRCDPISEHNRLYWYRQTLGQGPEFLTYFQNEAQLEKSRLLSDRFSAERPKGSFSTLEIQRTEQGDSAMYLCASSPGTIINTQYFGPGTRLTVL.